The 25 T cell receptor beta chains listed next were all sequenced from one sample in a study of blood T cell repertoires in COVID-19 (dated by TCRdb to 2020 to 2022). Preparation of the library involved the immunoSEQ multiplex PCR assay. This is the immuneACCESS table as TCRdb keeps it, with only in-frame sequences that have V and J called. A part of the clones is gone; compared with another copy, unresolved V genes explain less than half, and the rest is unexplained. In all, the sample holds 75,000 to 100,000 clones, and roughly 85% of those were seen once. 4% to 5.5% of the sample goes to the ten largest clones. The sample was peripheral blood. The source is a man aged 70-80 years with acute or convalescent COVID-19.

V and J are TRBV5-1 and TRBJ2-7, with 9 nucleotides matching TRBD2. CDR1 is SGHRS, CDR2 YFSETQ, per germline. V was clipped by 2 bases and J by 3 bases; unmatched bases: 6. The CDR3 has 15 amino acids. The CDR3 region is CASSFSGGEVYEQYF. The CDR3 coding sequence is TGCGCCAGCAGCTTTAGCGGGGGAGAAGTCTACGAGCAGTACTTC.

This clone appeared a single time. The CDR3 DNA is TGTGCCAGCAGCCGTACAGCTTCCTACGAGCAGTACGTC. Translation: CASSRTASYEQYV. V gene TRBV5-5 combines with J gene TRBJ2-7; D unresolved. Trimming pared 4 bases from V and 1 base from J, leaving 9 bases between. The CDR3 runs to 13 residues. Germline CDR1 is SGHKS and CDR2 is YYEKEE (reference sequence).

V is TRBV9 and J is TRBJ2-7; 7 bases are a match to TRBD1. This CDR3 is 15 amino acids long. Trimming removed 0 bases from V and 1 base from J; junction bases left unmatched: 4. Germline V gives CDR1 SGDLS, CDR2 YYNGEE. The CDR3 DNA follows: TGTGCCAGCAGCGTAGGACAGGGAAGGTCCTACGAGCAGTACTTC. The encoded protein is CASSVGQGRSYEQYF. Full variable domain (rest looked up from reference TRBV9 and TRBJ2-7): DSGVTQTPKHLITATGQRVTLRCSPRSGDLSVYWYQQSLDQGLQFLIQYYNGEERAKGNILERFSAQQFPDLHSELNLSSLELGDSALYFCASSVGQGRSYEQYFGPGTRLTVT.

The table lists this clone with a few counts. The V call is TRBV5-1, the J call TRBJ2-2, with 9 positions matching TRBD2. CDR1 SGHRS and CDR2 YFSETQ come from the germline V gene. V gave up 6 bases and J gave up 0 bases; unmatched junction bases: 9. The CDR3 has 17 residues. As DNA, the CDR3 is TGCGCCAGCACAGCCGGGACTAGCCGATCGAACACCGGGGAGCTGTTTTTT. Residues: CASTAGTSRSNTGELFF. Full variable domain (rest looked up from reference TRBV5-1 and TRBJ2-2): KAGVTQTPRYLIKTRGQQVTLSCSPISGHRSVSWYQQTPGQGLQFLFEYFSETQRNKGNFPGRFSGRQFSNSRSEMNVSTLELGDSALYLCASTAGTSRSNTGELFFGEGSRLTVL.

J is TRBJ1-3 and V is TRBV11-2; TRBD1 matches at 7 bases. The CDR3 is 12 residues long. V lost 6 bases and J lost 7; bases outside the gene matches: 3. Germline CDR1 is SGHAT and CDR2 is FQNNGV. The DNA of the CDR3 is TGTGCCAGCAGAAGACAGGGTAACACCATATATTTT. It translates to CASRRQGNTIYF.

The chain's CDR3 is CASSKEASPWQETQYF. The CDR3 nucleotides are TGTGCCAGCAGCAAAGAGGCTAGTCCGTGGCAAGAGACCCAGTACTTC. The chain links TRBV21-1 to TRBJ2-5; no DNA check was done on the table's D call, TRBD2. TRBV21-1 is designated a pseudogene. The CDR3 spans 16 residues.

The genes are TRBV5-1 and TRBJ2-6, with 7 positions matching TRBD1. V lost 3 bases and J lost 2; bases outside the gene matches: 5. Germline CDR1 reads SGHRS; CDR2 reads YFSETQ. The CDR3 runs 16 residues. The CDR3 protein is CASSSTGTPGANVLTF. Here the CDR3 DNA reads TGCGCCAGCAGCTCGACAGGGACACCTGGGGCCAACGTCCTGACTTTC.

The V and J genes are TRBV5-8 and TRBJ1-5; 8 bases fit TRBD1. The CDR3 has 16 residues. With V trimmed by 4 bases and J by 4 bases, 10 bases remained unmatched. Germline V CDR1 and CDR2: SGHTS, YDEGEE. The CDR3 protein is CASSPRTGWGNQPQHF. CDR3 nucleotide sequence: TGTGCCAGCAGCCCCCGGACAGGGTGGGGTAATCAGCCCCAGCATTTT.

J is TRBJ1-2 and V is TRBV28; TRBD1 might be the D (5 bases). The CDR3 sequence is 13 residues long. With 7 bases removed from V and 3 bases from J, the gap between germline ends came to 12 bases. The germline V gene encodes CDR1 MDHEN and CDR2 SYDVKM. DNA for the CDR3: TGTGCCAGCATTGGGAGGGACCACTATGGCTACACCTTC. It encodes CASIGRDHYGYTF.

The chain uses TRBV4-2 and TRBJ1-1, with D possibly being TRBD1 (5 bases). Looked up from germline, CDR1 is LGHNA and CDR2 is YNFKEQ. Trimming pared 4 bases from V and 4 bases from J, leaving 16 bases between. This CDR3 contains 15 residues. The CDR3 region is CASSLQTAGGTEAFF. The CDR3, as DNA: TGTGCCAGCAGCCTCCAAACCGCGGGGGGCACTGAAGCTTTCTTT.

The chain's CDR3 is CASSRVGDRNYEQYF. The CDR3 DNA is TGCGCCAGCTCTAGGGTCGGGGACAGGAACTACGAGCAGTACTTC. The chain joins TRBV4-1 to TRBJ2-7; TRBD1 matches at 8 bases. This CDR3 is built from 15 residues. Germline V gene lookup returns CDR1 MGHRA and CDR2 YSYEKL. After removal of 8 bases from V and 3 bases from J, the junction contained 12 bases not matched to a gene.

The V call is TRBV7-9, the J call TRBJ2-3, with TRBD2 matching over 11 bases. Germline V gene sequence: CDR1 SEHNR, CDR2 FQNEAQ (reference sequence). The CDR3 runs to 16 residues. J gave up 3 bases and V 1 base, and 3 bases lay outside the gene matches. CDR3 region: CASSLELAGATDTQYF. The CDR3 region has the DNA TGTGCCAGCAGCTTAGAACTAGCGGGGGCAACAGATACGCAGTATTTT.

The V gene is TRBV19, the J gene TRBJ2-7; D not resolved. This CDR3 comprises 14 residues. CDR1 LNHDA and CDR2 SQIVND come from the germline V gene (reference sequence). V was trimmed by 1 base and J by 4 bases, leaving 11 bases between them. The DNA of the CDR3 is TGTGCCAGTAGTATAGGAGGAGCACTATACGAGCAGTACTTC. It codes for CASSIGGALYEQYF.

This chain joins TRBV19 and TRBJ1-4; D gene uncertain. The CDR3 is made up of 15 amino acids. Germline lookup yields CDR1 LNHDA and CDR2 SQIVND (reference sequence). V lost 5 bases, J lost 3 bases, and 13 bases lay in between. The CDR3 is CASSRIDGANEKLFF. CDR3 nucleotides: TGTGCCAGTAGTCGAATCGACGGGGCTAATGAAAAACTGTTTTTT.

This sequence joins TRBV11-3 and TRBJ2-5; maybe TRBD1 (6 bases). The CDR3 length is 16 residues. Per the germline V gene, CDR1 is SGHNT and CDR2 is YENEEA. V dropped 5 bases and J dropped 3 bases, with 19 bases sitting between them. The CDR3 coding sequence is TGTGCCAGCAGCCCCTCCGGACAGTTATCGGAAGAGACCCAGTACTTC. Translating it yields CASSPSGQLSEETQYF.

The CDR3 sequence is CASSSRQGYTGELFF. CDR3 nucleotide sequence: TGTGCCAGCAGCTCGAGACAGGGATACACCGGGGAGCTGTTTTTT. The chain uses TRBV7-8 and TRBJ2-2; the match to TRBD1 covers 7 bases. Germline lookup yields CDR1 SGHVS and CDR2 FQNEAQ. The length of the CDR3 is 15 residues. The ends lost 4 bases at V and 3 bases at J; junction bases unmatched: 5.

The chain has TRBV10-3 and TRBJ2-3; 8 bases map to TRBD2. V gave up 3 bases and J gave up 4 bases; unmatched junction bases: 3. The CDR3 runs 14 residues. Germline loops: CDR1 ENHRY, CDR2 SYGVKD. The CDR3 DNA reads as TGTGCCATCAGTGAAGCGGGGGCCCCAGATACGCAGTATTTT. Translation gives CAISEAGAPDTQYF.

V is TRBV5-4 and J is TRBJ1-2, with 12 bases matching TRBD1. Germline assignment: CDR1 SGHNT and CDR2 YYREEE (reference sequence). The CDR3 has 14 amino acids. V was pared by 4 bases and J by 8 bases, with 6 bases of the junction left unmatched. CDR3 region: CASSPGQGAWGYTF. Here the CDR3 DNA reads TGTGCCAGCAGCCCGGGACAGGGGGCGTGGGGCTACACCTTC.

The genes are TRBV7-3 and TRBJ2-2; D call uncertain. V was shortened by 0 bases and J by 0 bases, with 8 bases between the two germline ends. Germline V gene data show CDR1 as SGHTA and CDR2 as FQGTGA. The CDR3 runs 16 residues. CDR3 DNA: TGTGCCAGCAGCTTAACAGCACTCGCGAACACCGGGGAGCTGTTTTTT. It codes for CASSLTALANTGELFF. Based on the CDR3 plus reference TRBV7-3 and TRBJ2-2, the full variable domain is GAGVSQTPSNKVTEKGKYVELRCDPISGHTALYWYRQSLGQGPEFLIYFQGTGAADDSGLPNDRFFAVRPEGSVSTLKIQRTERGDSAVYLCASSLTALANTGELFFGEGSRLTVL.

V is TRBV6-5 and J is TRBJ1-2; D might be TRBD1 (6 bases). Per germline, CDR1 MNHEY and CDR2 SVGAGI. Trimming removed 6 bases at V and 7 bases at J, with 18 bases between. This CDR3 has 14 residues. CDR3 in amino acids: CASRLGRQGIGYTF. CDR3 DNA: TGTGCCAGCAGACTCGGACGGCAGGGGATTGGCTACACCTTC.

V is TRBV5-8 and J is TRBJ1-2, with a weak D call TRBD1 (6 bases). The ends were cut back, 2 bases at V and 4 bases at J, with 18 bases in the middle. The CDR3 extends over 16 amino acids. Germline-derived CDR1 and CDR2 are SGHTS and YDEGEE. CDR3 residues: CASSFLPGNRAYGYTF. The CDR3 nucleotides read TGTGCCAGCAGCTTTTTACCGGGAAACAGGGCCTATGGCTACACCTTC.

The chain links TRBV2 to TRBJ1-1, with TRBD1 matching over 7 bases. The CDR3 has 17 amino acids. V lost 0 bases and J lost 0; bases outside the gene matches: 7. Germline V gives CDR1 SNHLY, CDR2 FYNNEI. CDR3: CASSEAYSDRLNTEAFF. The CDR3 DNA follows: TGTGCCAGCAGTGAAGCCTACTCGGACAGGTTGAACACTGAAGCTTTCTTT.

The chain carries TRBV2 and TRBJ1-3; no reliable D call. The V gene's germline CDR1 is SNHLY and CDR2 FYNNEI. Trimming took 6 bases from V and 2 from J, leaving 11 bases between them. This CDR3 is built from 14 residues. Here the CDR3 DNA reads TGTGCCAGCAGGCCTTTGGCGGCTGGAAACACCATATATTTT. It is translated as CASRPLAAGNTIYF.

In its sample, this clone was seen a few times. V and J are TRBV7-8 and TRBJ1-6; possibly TRBD1 for D (5 bases). Germline CDR1 is SGHVS and CDR2 is FQNEAQ. This CDR3 is built from 17 residues. V was clipped by 8 bases and J by 2 bases, with 19 bases between them. The CDR3 reads CASSSSWAGTYNSPLHF. As DNA, the CDR3 is TGTGCCAGCTCCTCTAGTTGGGCAGGGACCTATAATTCACCCCTCCACTTT.

CDR3 protein: CASSIDAGQGGYEQYF. CDR3 DNA sequence: TGTGCCAGTAGTATAGATGCTGGACAGGGCGGATACGAGCAGTACTTC. The chain combines TRBV19 with TRBJ2-7; 8 bases line up with TRBD1. J was trimmed by 4 bases and V by 0 bases; bases with no gene match: 8. The germline CDR1 and CDR2 sequences are LNHDA and SQIVND (reference sequence). The CDR3 loop spans 16 amino acids.